These 10 T cell receptor beta chains share one sample of origin, sequenced in a study of blood T cell repertoires in COVID-19 (dated by TCRdb to 2020 to 2021). Library generation was performed with the immunoSEQ multiplex PCR assay. The table comes from immuneACCESS by way of TCRdb, which keeps in-frame sequences with V and J called. Part of the clones is missing from these tables; in studies checked, under half for an unresolved V gene and the rest for unknown reasons. In all, the sample holds 240,000 or so clones, and roughly 83% of those were seen once. The ten biggest clones cover around 9.6% of the sample. The sample comprised peripheral blood. These receptor sequences come from a woman older than 75 with acute or convalescent COVID-19.

CDR3 amino acids: CASSPRDRGNTGELFF. Written as DNA, the CDR3 is TGTGCCAGCAGTCCCCGGGACAGGGGGAACACCGGGGAGCTGTTTTTT. The V call is TRBV28, the J call TRBJ2-2; 10 nucleotides match TRBD1. This CDR3 comprises 16 residues. Germline V gene lookup returns CDR1 MDHEN and CDR2 SYDVKM. With 5 bases clipped from V and 1 base from J, the junction kept 4 bases outside the gene matches.

This rearrangement joins TRBV7-6 to TRBJ2-2; 15 bases map to TRBD2. CDR1 and CDR2 (germline): SGHVS, FNYEAQ. This CDR3 comprises 18 residues. J lost 0 bases, V lost 5 bases, and 4 bases had no gene match. CDR3 sequence (DNA): TGTGCCAGCAGCCCCCGGACTAGCGGGGGGGCGAACACCGGGGAGCTGTTTTTT. It specifies CASSPRTSGGANTGELFF.

This clone was picked up one time. The chain links TRBV18 to TRBJ2-7; 14 nucleotides agree with TRBD2. The CDR3 has 15 residues. V was clipped by 5 bases and J by 2 bases; unmatched bases: 2. CDR1 and CDR2 from the germline V gene are KGHSH and LQKENI. CDR3 DNA: TGTGCCAGCTCAACGACTAGCGGGGGGGCCTACGAGCAGTACTTC. It specifies CASSTTSGGAYEQYF.

The chain recombines TRBV19 with TRBJ1-5; a possible D gene is TRBD1 (6 bases). The germline CDR1 and CDR2 sequences are LNHDA and SQIVND (reference sequence). Trimming shortened V by 4 bases and J by 3 bases, and 19 bases separated the two germline ends. The CDR3 is 17 residues long. This chain's CDR3 is CASSTPGQRPSNQPQHF. The DNA for the CDR3 is TGTGCCAGTAGTACCCCAGGACAGAGACCTTCCAATCAGCCCCAGCATTTT.

This clone turned up a few times. This same CDR3 is encoded by further DNA sequences in the sample. The chain carries TRBV28 and TRBJ1-2; no definite D call. Germline CDR1 is MDHEN and CDR2 is SYDVKM. There are 11 residues in the CDR3. Trimming cost V 4 bases and J 3 bases, with 3 bases left between them. The CDR3 reads CASSSYYGYTF. The CDR3 nucleotides are TGTGCCAGCAGTTCATACTATGGCTACACCTTC.

This chain uses TRBV27 with TRBJ2-1, with 14 bases aligning to TRBD2. The CDR3 length is 17 residues. Germline CDR1 is MNHEY and CDR2 is SMNVEV (reference sequence). The ends lost 6 bases at V and 4 bases at J; junction bases unmatched: 8. The CDR3 protein is CASRTPGLAGDYNEQFF. For the CDR3, the DNA is TGTGCCAGCAGGACCCCGGGACTAGCGGGGGATTACAATGAGCAGTTCTTC.

The chain combines TRBV7-9 with TRBJ2-2; tentatively, D is TRBD1 (5 bases). V was pared by 6 bases and J by 0 bases, with 11 bases between. The CDR3 extends over 15 amino acids. Germline loops: CDR1 SEHNR, CDR2 FQNEAQ (reference sequence). The CDR3 DNA reads TGTGCCAGCAGAATTACAGGTGCGAACACCGGGGAGCTGTTTTTT. It is translated as CASRITGANTGELFF.

The chain combines TRBV7-8 with TRBJ1-1; TRBD1 matches 7 bases. The germline gives CDR1 SGHVS, CDR2 FQNEAQ. The ends lost 3 bases at V and 5 bases at J; junction bases unmatched: 6. The CDR3 is 14 amino acids. CDR3 protein: CASSLSRGRTEAFF. Written as DNA, the CDR3 is TGTGCCAGCAGCTTGAGTAGGGGGCGTACTGAAGCTTTCTTT.

This clone occurred a few times. The chain carries TRBV5-1 and TRBJ1-1; maybe TRBD1 (6 bases). The length of the CDR3 is 13 residues. Trimming took 8 bases from V and 5 from J, leaving 16 bases between them. Germline-derived CDR1 and CDR2 are SGHRS and YFSETQ. CDR3 protein: CASSQGRGTEAFF. The CDR3 bases are TGCGCCAGTTCACAGGGAAGAGGGACTGAAGCTTTCTTT.

The chain recombines TRBV7-3 with TRBJ2-5, with 7 bases lining up with TRBD2. The CDR3 runs to 13 residues. The V segment lost 2 bases and the J segment 5 bases; nucleotides outside the gene matches: 2. The germline CDR1 and CDR2 sequences are SGHTA and FQGTGA. The CDR3 coding sequence is TGTGCCAGCAGCTTAGGGGGAGGGGAGACCCAGTACTTC. Translating it yields CASSLGGGETQYF. The whole variable domain, filled in from reference TRBV7-3 and TRBJ2-5, reads GAGVSQTPSNKVTEKGKYVELRCDPISGHTALYWYRQSLGQGPEFLIYFQGTGAADDSGLPNDRFFAVRPEGSVSTLKIQRTERGDSAVYLCASSLGGGETQYFGPGTRLLVL.